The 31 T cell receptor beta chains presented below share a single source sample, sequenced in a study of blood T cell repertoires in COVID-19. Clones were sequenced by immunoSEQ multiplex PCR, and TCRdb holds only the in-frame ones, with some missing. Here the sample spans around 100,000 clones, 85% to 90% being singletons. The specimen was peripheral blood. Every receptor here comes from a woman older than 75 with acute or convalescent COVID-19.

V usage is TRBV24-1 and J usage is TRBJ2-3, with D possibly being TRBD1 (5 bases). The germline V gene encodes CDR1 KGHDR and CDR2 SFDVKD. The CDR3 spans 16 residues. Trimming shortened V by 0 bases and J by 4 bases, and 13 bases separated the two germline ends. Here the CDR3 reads CATSDLTGHRPDTQYF. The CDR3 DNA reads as TGTGCCACCAGTGATTTGACAGGTCATCGGCCAGATACGCAGTATTTT.

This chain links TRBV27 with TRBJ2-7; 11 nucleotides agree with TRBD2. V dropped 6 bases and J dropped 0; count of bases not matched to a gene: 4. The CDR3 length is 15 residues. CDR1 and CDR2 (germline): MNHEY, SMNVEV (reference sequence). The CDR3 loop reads CASRLSGGGSYEQYF. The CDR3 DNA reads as TGTGCCAGCAGACTTAGCGGGGGGGGCTCCTACGAGCAGTACTTC.

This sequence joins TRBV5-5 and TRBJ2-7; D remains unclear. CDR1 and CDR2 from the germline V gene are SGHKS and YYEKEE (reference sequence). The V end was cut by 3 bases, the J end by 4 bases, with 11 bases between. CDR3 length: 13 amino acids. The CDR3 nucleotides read TGTGCCAGCAGCTCCCAAAAATTTTACGAGCAGTACTTC. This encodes CASSSQKFYEQYF. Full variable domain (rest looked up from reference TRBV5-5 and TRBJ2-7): DAGVTQSPTHLIKTRGQQVTLRCSPISGHKSVSWYQQVLGQGPQFIFQYYEKEERGRGNFPDRFSARQFPNYSSELNVNALLLGDSALYLCASSSQKFYEQYFGPGTRLTVT.

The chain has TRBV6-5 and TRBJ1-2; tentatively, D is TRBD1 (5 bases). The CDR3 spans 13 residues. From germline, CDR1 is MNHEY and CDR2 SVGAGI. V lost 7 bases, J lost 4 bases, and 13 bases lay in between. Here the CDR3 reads CASTPGLGYGYTF. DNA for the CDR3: TGTGCCAGCACCCCAGGGCTGGGCTATGGCTACACCTTC.

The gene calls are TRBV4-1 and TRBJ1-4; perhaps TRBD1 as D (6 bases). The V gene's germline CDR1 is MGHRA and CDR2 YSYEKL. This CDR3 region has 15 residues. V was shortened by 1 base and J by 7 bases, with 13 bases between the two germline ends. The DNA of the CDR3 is TGCGCCAGCAGCCAAGGCAGGGGACTAAGTGAAAAACTGTTTTTT. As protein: CASSQGRGLSEKLFF.

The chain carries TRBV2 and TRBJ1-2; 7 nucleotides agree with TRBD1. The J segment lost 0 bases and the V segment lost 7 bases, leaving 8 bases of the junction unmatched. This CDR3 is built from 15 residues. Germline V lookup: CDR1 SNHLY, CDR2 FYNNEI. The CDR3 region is CASISDRSANYGYTF. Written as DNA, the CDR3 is TGTGCCAGCATCTCGGACAGGTCCGCTAACTATGGCTACACCTTC.

The CDR3 loop reads CASSPDRDGYTF. CDR3 bases: TGTGCCAGCAGCCCGGACAGGGATGGCTACACCTTC. V is TRBV4-2 and J is TRBJ1-2; 8 bases agree with TRBD1. Losses at the gene ends were 4 bases for V and 6 bases for J; bases not matched to a gene: 1. The CDR3 extends over 12 amino acids. Germline CDR1 LGHNA, CDR2 YNFKEQ.

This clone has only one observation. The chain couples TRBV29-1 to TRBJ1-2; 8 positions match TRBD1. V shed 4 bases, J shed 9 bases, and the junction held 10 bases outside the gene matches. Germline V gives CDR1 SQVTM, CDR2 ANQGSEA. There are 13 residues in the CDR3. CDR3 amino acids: CSVGTGSLFRYTF. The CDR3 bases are TGCAGCGTTGGGACAGGGTCGCTTTTTCGCTACACCTTC.

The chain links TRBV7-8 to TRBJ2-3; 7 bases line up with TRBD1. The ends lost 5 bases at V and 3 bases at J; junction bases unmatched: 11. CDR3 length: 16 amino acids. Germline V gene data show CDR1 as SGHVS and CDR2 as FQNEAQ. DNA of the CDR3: TGTGCCAGCAGCCCCCGAGGGGGCTTTAGGACAGATACGCAGTATTTT. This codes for CASSPRGGFRTDTQYF.

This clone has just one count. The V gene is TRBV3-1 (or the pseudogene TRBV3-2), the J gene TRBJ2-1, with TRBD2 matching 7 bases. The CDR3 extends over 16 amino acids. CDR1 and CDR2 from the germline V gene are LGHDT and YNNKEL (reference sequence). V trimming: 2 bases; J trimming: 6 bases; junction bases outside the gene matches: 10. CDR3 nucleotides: TGTGCCAGCAGCCAACAAATTTCCGGGACTACCAATGAGCAGTTCTTC. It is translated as CASSQQISGTTNEQFF.

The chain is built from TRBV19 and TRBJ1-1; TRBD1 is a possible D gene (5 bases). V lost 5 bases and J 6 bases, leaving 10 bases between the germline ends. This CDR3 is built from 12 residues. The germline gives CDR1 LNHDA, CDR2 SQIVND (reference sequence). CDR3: CASSPGHPEAFF. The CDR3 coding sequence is TGTGCCAGTAGTCCAGGGCACCCTGAAGCTTTCTTT. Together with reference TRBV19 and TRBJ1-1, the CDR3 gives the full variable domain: DGGITQSPKYLFRKEGQNVTLSCEQNLNHDAMYWYRQDPGQGLRLIYYSQIVNDFQKGDIAEGYSVSREKKESFPLTVTSAQKNPTAFYLCASSPGHPEAFFGQGTRLTVV.

The CDR3 is CASSTWDRGPDGYTF. For the CDR3, the DNA is TGTGCCAGCAGCACATGGGACAGGGGTCCCGATGGCTACACCTTC. The genes are TRBV7-9 and TRBJ1-2; 10 positions match TRBD1. CDR1 SEHNR and CDR2 FQNEAQ come from the germline V gene (reference sequence). The ends lost 5 bases at V and 6 bases at J; junction bases unmatched: 9. This CDR3 spans 15 amino acids.

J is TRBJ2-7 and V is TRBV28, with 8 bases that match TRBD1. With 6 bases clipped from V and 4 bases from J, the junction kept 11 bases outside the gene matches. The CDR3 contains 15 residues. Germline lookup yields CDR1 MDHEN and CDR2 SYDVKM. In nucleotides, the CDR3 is TGTGCCAGCAGGGAACTGACAGGGGCAAAGTACGAGCAGTACTTC. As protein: CASRELTGAKYEQYF.

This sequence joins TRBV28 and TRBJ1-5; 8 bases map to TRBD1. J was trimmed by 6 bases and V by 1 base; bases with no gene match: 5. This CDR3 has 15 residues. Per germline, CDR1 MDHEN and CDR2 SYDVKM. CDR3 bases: TGTGCCAGCAGTTTATCCGACAGGGGCACTCAGCCCCAGCATTTT. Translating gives CASSLSDRGTQPQHF.

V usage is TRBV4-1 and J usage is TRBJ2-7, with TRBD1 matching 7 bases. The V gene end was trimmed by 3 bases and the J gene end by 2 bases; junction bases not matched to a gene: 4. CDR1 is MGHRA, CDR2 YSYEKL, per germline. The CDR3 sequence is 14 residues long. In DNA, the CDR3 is TGCGCCAGCAGCCATCCGGGACAGCCCTACGAGCAGTACTTC. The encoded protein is CASSHPGQPYEQYF.

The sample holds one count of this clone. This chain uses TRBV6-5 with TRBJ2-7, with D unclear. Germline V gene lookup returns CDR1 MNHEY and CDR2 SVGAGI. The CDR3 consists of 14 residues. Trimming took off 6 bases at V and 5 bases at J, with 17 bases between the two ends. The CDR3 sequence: CASSPEKPSHEQYF. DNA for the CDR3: TGTGCCAGCAGCCCCGAGAAGCCTTCCCACGAGCAGTACTTC.

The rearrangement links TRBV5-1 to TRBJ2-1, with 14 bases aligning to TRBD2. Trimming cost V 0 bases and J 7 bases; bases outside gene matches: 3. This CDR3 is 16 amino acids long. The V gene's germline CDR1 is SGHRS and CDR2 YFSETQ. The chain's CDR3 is CASSLGLAGGSNEQFF. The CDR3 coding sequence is TGCGCCAGCAGCTTGGGACTAGCGGGGGGGTCGAATGAGCAGTTCTTC.

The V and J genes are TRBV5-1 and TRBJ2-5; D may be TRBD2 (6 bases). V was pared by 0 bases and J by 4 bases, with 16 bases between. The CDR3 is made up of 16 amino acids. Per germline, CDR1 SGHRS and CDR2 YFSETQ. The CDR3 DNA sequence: TGCGCCAGCAGCTTGGCCCTAGGGACTTACCGAGAGACCCAGTACTTC. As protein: CASSLALGTYRETQYF.

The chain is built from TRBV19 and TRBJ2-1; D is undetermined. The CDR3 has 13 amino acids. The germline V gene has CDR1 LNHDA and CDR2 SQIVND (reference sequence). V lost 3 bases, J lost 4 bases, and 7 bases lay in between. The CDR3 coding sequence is TGTGCCAGTAGTATCCCCCAGTACAATGAGCAGTTCTTC. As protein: CASSIPQYNEQFF.

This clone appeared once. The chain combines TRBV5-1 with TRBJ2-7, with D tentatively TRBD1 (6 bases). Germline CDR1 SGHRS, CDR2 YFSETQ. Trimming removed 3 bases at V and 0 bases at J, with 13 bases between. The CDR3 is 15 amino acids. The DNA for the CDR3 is TGCGCCAGCAGCTCTGGGACATCGGGCTCCTACGAGCAGTACTTC. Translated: CASSSGTSGSYEQYF.

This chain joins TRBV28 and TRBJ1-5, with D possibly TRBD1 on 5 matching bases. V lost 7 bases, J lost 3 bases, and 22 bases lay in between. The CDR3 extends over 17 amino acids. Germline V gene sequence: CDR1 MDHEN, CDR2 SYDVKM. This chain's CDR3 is CASTTLNKQGVNQPQHF. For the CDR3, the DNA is TGTGCCAGCACCACCCTGAATAAACAAGGGGTCAATCAGCCCCAGCATTTT.

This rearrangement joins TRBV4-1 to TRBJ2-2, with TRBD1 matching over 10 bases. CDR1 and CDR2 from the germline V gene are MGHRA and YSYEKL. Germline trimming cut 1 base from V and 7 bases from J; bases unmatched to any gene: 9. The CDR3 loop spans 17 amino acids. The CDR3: CASSQADGTGEVGELFF. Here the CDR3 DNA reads TGCGCCAGCAGCCAAGCGGACGGGACAGGGGAGGTCGGGGAGCTGTTTTTT.

The CDR3 reads CASSPQGYSNQPQHF. CDR3 in DNA: TGCGCCAGCAGCCCCCAGGGATATAGCAATCAGCCCCAGCATTTT. The chain is built from TRBV5-1 and TRBJ1-5, with D maybe TRBD1 (5 bases). From germline, CDR1 is SGHRS and CDR2 YFSETQ. V was trimmed by 4 bases and J by 0 bases, leaving 11 bases between them. This CDR3 contains 15 residues.

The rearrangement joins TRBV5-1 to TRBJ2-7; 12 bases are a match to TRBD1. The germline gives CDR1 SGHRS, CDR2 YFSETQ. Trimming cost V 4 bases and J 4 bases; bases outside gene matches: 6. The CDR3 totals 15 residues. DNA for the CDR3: TGCGCCAGCAGCATCCCGGGACAGGGGGCTTACGAGCAGTACTTC. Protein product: CASSIPGQGAYEQYF. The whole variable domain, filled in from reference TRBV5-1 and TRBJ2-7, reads KAGVTQTPRYLIKTRGQQVTLSCSPISGHRSVSWYQQTPGQGLQFLFEYFSETQRNKGNFPGRFSGRQFSNSRSEMNVSTLELGDSALYLCASSIPGQGAYEQYFGPGTRLTVT.

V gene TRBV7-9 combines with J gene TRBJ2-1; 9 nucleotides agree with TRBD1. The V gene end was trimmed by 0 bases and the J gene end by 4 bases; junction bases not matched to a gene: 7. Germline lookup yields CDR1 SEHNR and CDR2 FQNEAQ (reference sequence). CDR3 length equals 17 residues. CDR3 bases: TGTGCCAGCAGCTTAGCTCAACAGGGGGCGGCTTACAATGAGCAGTTCTTC. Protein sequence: CASSLAQQGAAYNEQFF.

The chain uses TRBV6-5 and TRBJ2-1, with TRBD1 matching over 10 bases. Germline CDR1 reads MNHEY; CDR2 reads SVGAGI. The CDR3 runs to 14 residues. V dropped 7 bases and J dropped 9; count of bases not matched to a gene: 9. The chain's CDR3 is CASNPDRGHREQFF. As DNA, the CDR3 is TGTGCCAGCAACCCCGACAGGGGGCATCGTGAGCAGTTCTTC.

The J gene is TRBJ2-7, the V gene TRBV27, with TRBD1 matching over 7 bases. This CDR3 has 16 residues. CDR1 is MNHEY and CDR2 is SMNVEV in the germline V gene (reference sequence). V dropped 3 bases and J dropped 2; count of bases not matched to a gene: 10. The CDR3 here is CASSFTPRQGAYEQYF. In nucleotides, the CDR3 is TGTGCCAGCAGTTTTACCCCCCGACAGGGTGCCTACGAGCAGTACTTC.

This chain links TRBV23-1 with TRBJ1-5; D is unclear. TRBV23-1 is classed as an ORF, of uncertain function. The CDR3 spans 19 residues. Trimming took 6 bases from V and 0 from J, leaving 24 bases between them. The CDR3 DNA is TGCGCCAGCAGGGGTCCGCTGGGAGGCCCGTTATGTAGCAATCAGCCCCAGCATTTT. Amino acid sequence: CASRGPLGGPLCSNQPQHF.

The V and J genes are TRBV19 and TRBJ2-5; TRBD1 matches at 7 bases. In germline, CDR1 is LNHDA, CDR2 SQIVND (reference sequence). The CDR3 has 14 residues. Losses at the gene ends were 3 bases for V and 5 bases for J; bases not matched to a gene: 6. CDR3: CASSMRGRKETQYF. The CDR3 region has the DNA TGTGCCAGTAGTATGAGGGGGCGAAAGGAGACCCAGTACTTC.

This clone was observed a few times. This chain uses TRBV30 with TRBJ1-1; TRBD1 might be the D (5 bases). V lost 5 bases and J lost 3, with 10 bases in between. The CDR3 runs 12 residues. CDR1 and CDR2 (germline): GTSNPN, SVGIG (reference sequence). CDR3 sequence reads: CAWYGRDTEAFF. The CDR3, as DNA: TGTGCCTGGTACGGCAGGGACACTGAAGCTTTCTTT.

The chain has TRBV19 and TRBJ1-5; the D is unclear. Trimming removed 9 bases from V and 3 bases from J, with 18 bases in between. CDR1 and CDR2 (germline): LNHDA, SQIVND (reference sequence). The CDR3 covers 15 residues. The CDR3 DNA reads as TGTGCCAGCAAAATCGGCCAGGCCTTCAATCAGCCCCAGCATTTT. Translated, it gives CASKIGQAFNQPQHF.